The clone carrying this T cell receptor beta chain was recorded many times. Its antigen is unidentified. The sample originates from a study of Graves' ophthalmopathy and Graves' hyperthyroidism. Study results and caveats: Ophthalmopathy cases were distinguished from stable hyperthyroidism by a 13-signature model, reaching 87.88% sensitivity and roughly 81% specificity.

The authors amplified TCR beta CDR3 regions from RNA transcripts. A first-round RT-PCR used HTBI primers, followed by a second-round multiplex PCR. MiXCR was run by TCRdb on the multiplex PCR reads, yielding one entry per CDR3 protein. Here the sample spans around 1.1 million distinct CDR3 sequences, 35% to 45% being singletons. CDR3 length: 15 residues. V gave up 4 bases and J gave up 4 bases; unmatched junction bases: 7. The V gene's germline CDR1 is SGHNT and CDR2 YENEEA. New diagnoses, under 2 months' duration, and ages 18 to 65 characterized the hyperthyroidism patients. Exclusion covered patients with other autoimmune diseases or uncontrolled infections (as well as pregnancy or lactation). The diagnosis was founded upon clinical symptoms, serum thyroxine, TRAb, thyroid ultrasound and orbital computed tomography.

The sequenced material came from peripheral blood or thyroid tissue (not recorded which). The chain is built from TRBV11-3 and TRBJ2-5, with 9 bases matching TRBD1. This receptor was obtained from an adult man with Graves' hyperthyroidism. The CDR3 sequence: CASSSGTGLRETQYF. For the CDR3, the DNA is TGTGCCAGCAGCTCCGGGACAGGGCTAAGAGAGACCCAGTACTTC.